This entry is about one TCR beta chain. Its specificity is not known. A read error may account for a junction end that differs from germline. The entry originates in a study of identical twins. TCRdb re-called the 5' RACE reads through MiXCR, storing one row per CDR3 protein. The table lists 1.5 million to 2 million distinct CDR3 sequences, 25% to 35% of them singletons. CDR1 is LGHDT, CDR2 YNNKEL, per germline (reference sequence). The CDR3 has 16 amino acids. Study conclusions and caveats: Among monozygotic twins, out-of-frame TCR alpha sharing exceeded what models predicted. Researchers reported excess low generation probability among twin-shared out-of-frame alpha sequences.

This chain joins TRBV3-1 and TRBJ1-4; no clear D gene. The source of this sequence is a newborn girl in good health. Sequences were obtained from cord blood. CDR3 sequence (DNA): TGTGCCAGCAGCCCCTCTCGGGTGGAGATTAATGAAAAACTGTCTTTT. Residues: CASSPSRVEINEKLSF.